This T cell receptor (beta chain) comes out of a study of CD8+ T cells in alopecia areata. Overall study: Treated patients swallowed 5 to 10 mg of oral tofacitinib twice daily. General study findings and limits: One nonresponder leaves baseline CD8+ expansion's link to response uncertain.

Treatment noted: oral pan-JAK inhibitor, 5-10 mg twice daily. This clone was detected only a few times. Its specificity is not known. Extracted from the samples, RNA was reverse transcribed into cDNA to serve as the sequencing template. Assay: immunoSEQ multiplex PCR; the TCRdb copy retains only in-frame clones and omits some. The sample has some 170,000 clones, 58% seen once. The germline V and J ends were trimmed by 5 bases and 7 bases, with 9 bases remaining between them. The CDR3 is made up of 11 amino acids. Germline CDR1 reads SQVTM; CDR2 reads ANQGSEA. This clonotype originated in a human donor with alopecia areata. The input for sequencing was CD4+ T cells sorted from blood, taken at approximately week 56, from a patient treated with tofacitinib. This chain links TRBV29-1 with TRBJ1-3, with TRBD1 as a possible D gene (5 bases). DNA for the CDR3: TGCAGCGTTTCTAAGGGGAACACCATATATTTT. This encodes CSVSKGNTIYF.